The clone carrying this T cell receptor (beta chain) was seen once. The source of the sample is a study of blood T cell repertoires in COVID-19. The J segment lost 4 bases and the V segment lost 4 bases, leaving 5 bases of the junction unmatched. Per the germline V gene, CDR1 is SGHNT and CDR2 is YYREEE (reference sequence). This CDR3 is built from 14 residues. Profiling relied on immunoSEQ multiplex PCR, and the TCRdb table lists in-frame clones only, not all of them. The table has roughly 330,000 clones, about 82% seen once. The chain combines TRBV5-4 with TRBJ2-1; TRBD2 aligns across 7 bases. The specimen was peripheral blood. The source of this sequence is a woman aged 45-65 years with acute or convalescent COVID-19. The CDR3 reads CASSVGLTYNEQFF. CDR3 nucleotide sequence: TGTGCCAGCAGCGTGGGACTAACTTACAATGAGCAGTTCTTC. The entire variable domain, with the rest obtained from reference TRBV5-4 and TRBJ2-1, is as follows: ETGVTQSPTHLIKTRGQQVTLRCSSQSGHNTVSWYQQALGQGPQFIFQYYREEENGRGNFPPRFSGLQFPNYSSELNVNALELDDSALYLCASSVGLTYNEQFFGPGTRLTVL.